Below, 13 T cell receptor beta chains from the same sample are listed, as sequenced in a study of T cell changes during pregnancy in multiple sclerosis. The assay was immunoSEQ multiplex PCR, and TCRdb's table has in-frame clones only and misses some. The sample carries around 100,000 clones, approximately 90% recorded once. Sample: peripheral blood, taken after pregnancy. These receptor sequences come from a female donor with multiple sclerosis, enrolled in a pregnancy study.

This clone was detected only a few times. The J gene is TRBJ2-7, the V gene TRBV4-2, with TRBD2 matching over 8 bases. This CDR3 contains 18 residues. The germline V gene encodes CDR1 LGHNA and CDR2 YNFKEQ. V was clipped by 0 bases and J by 4 bases; unmatched bases: 14. The CDR3 DNA is TGTGCCAGCAGCCAAGATTTGAGTTTGTGGAGCGGGGGTTACGAGCAGTACTTC. It codes for CASSQDLSLWSGGYEQYF.

The chain carries TRBV6-6 and TRBJ1-4; D remains ambiguous. Trimming shortened V by 6 bases and J by 6 bases, and 8 bases separated the two germline ends. This CDR3 has 12 amino acids. CDR1 is MNHNY, CDR2 SVGAGI, per germline (reference sequence). DNA of the CDR3: TGTGCCAGCAGGTACACAGATGAAAAACTGTTTTTT. Translated, it gives CASRYTDEKLFF.

The rearrangement links TRBV18 to TRBJ2-1; no clear D. V was pared by 5 bases and J by 4 bases, with 6 bases between. Looked up from germline, CDR1 is KGHSH and CDR2 is LQKENI. The CDR3 runs to 12 residues. Here the CDR3 DNA reads TGTGCCAGCTCAACAGAATACAATGAGCAGTTCTTC. Residues: CASSTEYNEQFF.

The sample holds one count of this clone. The CDR3 loop reads CASSLATDYEQYF. In DNA, the CDR3 is TGCGCCAGCAGCTTGGCCACAGACTACGAGCAGTACTTC. This chain connects TRBV5-1 to TRBJ2-7; D gene unclear. The V end lost 0 bases, the J end lost 3 bases, and 7 bases lay between the germline ends. Germline V lookup: CDR1 SGHRS, CDR2 YFSETQ. CDR3 length: 13 amino acids.

The chain combines TRBV6-5 with TRBJ1-4; maybe TRBD1 (5 bases). Trimming took 8 bases from V and 5 from J, leaving 15 bases between them. CDR1 and CDR2 (germline): MNHEY, SVGAGI. This CDR3 has 14 residues. The CDR3 region is CASGRDGGNEKLFF. In DNA, the CDR3 is TGTGCCAGCGGGAGGGACGGCGGAAATGAAAAACTGTTTTTT.

The chain combines TRBV11-2 with TRBJ1-2; a possible D gene is TRBD1 (6 bases). Between the trimmed V and J ends, which lost 5 bases and 4 bases, there was a span of 8 bases. CDR1 SGHAT and CDR2 FQNNGV come from the germline V gene. The CDR3 is 12 residues long. The chain's CDR3 is CASSDRTYGYTF. CDR3 in DNA: TGTGCCAGCAGCGACAGGACCTATGGCTACACCTTC. Drawing the rest from reference TRBV11-2 and TRBJ1-2, the complete variable domain is EAGVAQSPRYKIIEKRQSVAFWCNPISGHATLYWYQQILGQGPKLLIQFQNNGVVDDSQLPKDRFSAERLKGVDSTLKIQPAKLEDSAVYLCASSDRTYGYTFGSGTRLTVV.

This chain links TRBV5-1 with TRBJ2-2; tentative D call: TRBD1 (5 bases). The length of the CDR3 is 18 residues. Trimming stripped 2 bases from V and 2 bases from J, with 19 bases between. The germline gives CDR1 SGHRS, CDR2 YFSETQ. The CDR3 is CASSLRIQSRENTGELFF. The CDR3 nucleotides read TGCGCCAGCAGCTTACGTATCCAGTCCAGGGAAAACACCGGGGAGCTGTTTTTT.

The gene calls are TRBV19 and TRBJ2-3; D possibly corresponds to TRBD1 (6 bases). The CDR3 sequence is 16 residues long. V dropped 9 bases and J dropped 0 bases, with 19 bases sitting between them. Germline V gene lookup returns CDR1 LNHDA and CDR2 SQIVND (reference sequence). CDR3 sequence: CASSPPPGHSTDTQYF. CDR3 in DNA: TGTGCCAGCAGTCCTCCCCCGGGACATAGCACAGATACGCAGTATTTT.

The gene calls are TRBV13 and TRBJ2-3; D possibly corresponds to TRBD1 (5 bases). V lost 3 bases to trimming and J lost 2 bases, with 12 bases between them. From germline, CDR1 is PRHDT and CDR2 FYEKMQ (reference sequence). The CDR3 is made up of 15 amino acids. CDR3 amino acids: CASSFNDRDTDTQYF. The CDR3, as DNA: TGTGCCAGCAGCTTTAATGACAGAGACACAGATACGCAGTATTTT.

The chain combines TRBV6-4 with TRBJ1-5, with 7 bases identical to TRBD1. Trimming removed 2 bases from V and 4 bases from J; junction bases left unmatched: 14. In germline, CDR1 is MRHNA, CDR2 SNTAGT. This CDR3 spans 18 amino acids. CDR3 region: CASSDALSGTAKNQPQHF. The CDR3 coding sequence is TGTGCCAGCAGTGACGCGTTATCCGGGACAGCAAAAAATCAGCCCCAGCATTTT.

This rearrangement joins TRBV29-1 to TRBJ2-5; 7 bases fit TRBD1. V trimming: 6 bases; J trimming: 1 base; junction bases outside the gene matches: 17. The CDR3 sequence is 17 residues long. Germline V gene sequence: CDR1 SQVTM, CDR2 ANQGSEA. The CDR3 nucleotides read TGCAGCGTACTGACAGGGTCTACCGTGAGGGCCCAAGAGACCCAGTACTTC. Translated: CSVLTGSTVRAQETQYF.

The chain recombines TRBV25-1 with TRBJ1-2; 7 bases match TRBD1. The germline V gene encodes CDR1 MGHDK and CDR2 SYGVNS. Trimming cost V 6 bases and J 5 bases; bases outside gene matches: 9. The CDR3 has 14 residues. The CDR3 nucleotides read TGTGCCAGCAGAGAGACAGGGTTTGCTTATGGCTACACCTTC. Its translation is CASRETGFAYGYTF.

The chain couples TRBV15 to TRBJ1-2; 12 positions agree with TRBD1. V lost 2 bases to trimming and J lost 1 base; unmatched junction nucleotides: 11. This CDR3 comprises 19 residues. Per the germline V gene, CDR1 is LNHNV and CDR2 is YYDKDF (reference sequence). Here the CDR3 reads CATSRFAGTGGEINYGYTF. The CDR3 nucleotides are TGTGCCACCAGCAGATTTGCCGGGACAGGGGGCGAGATTAACTATGGCTACACCTTC. Drawing the rest from reference TRBV15 and TRBJ1-2, the complete variable domain is DAMVIQNPRYQVTQFGKPVTLSCSQTLNHNVMYWYQQKSSQAPKLLFHYYDKDFNNEADTPDNFQSRRPNTSFCFLDIRSPGLGDTAMYLCATSRFAGTGGEINYGYTFGSGTRLTVV.